This is a list of T cell receptor beta chains from one sample in a study of early T cells in non-severe SARS-CoV-2 infection. One entry per CDR3 protein, called by TCRdb with MiXCR from the 5' RACE reads. The repertoire consists of about 56,000 distinct CDR3 sequences, with about 10% occurring once and the leading ten covering approximately 6.5%. Sequencing was carried out using whole blood. These receptors were collected from an adult who was a healthcare worker with PCR-confirmed SARS-CoV-2 infection or an uninfected control (not recorded which). The CDR3 runs from the conserved cysteine through the conserved F or W. D genes are given only for firm matches. Size is omitted from some rows. Given values are once, few, many or a class for expanded clones.

TGTGCCAGCAGCCCACCGGTACGGGACCAAGAGACCCAGTACTTC | CASSPPVRDQETQYF | TRBV7-6 | NA | many | TRBJ2-5
TGCAGCGTCCGGCGGGACTTCTCCTACGAGCAGTACTTC | CSVRRDFSYEQYF | TRBV29-1 | NA | many | TRBJ2-7
TGCAGTGCTAGAGATCGTGGGGGGCGGACTGAAGCTTTCTTT | CSARDRGGRTEAFF | TRBV20-1 | NA | many | TRBJ1-1
TGTGCCAGCAGCTCTCAGGGGGTGGCGAATGAGCAGTTCTTC | CASSSQGVANEQFF | TRBV7-8 | TRBD1 | many | TRBJ2-1
TGCAGCGTTCCCAACCAGGGTTACAATGAGCAGTTCTTC | CSVPNQGYNEQFF | TRBV29-1 | NA | few | TRBJ2-1
TGTGCCAGCAGACCGCGGGGACTAGACAGCTCGGAGCAGTTCTTC | CASRPRGLDSSEQFF | TRBV2 | TRBD2 | many | TRBJ2-1
TGCAGTGCTGACCGAGCCGCGAACACTGAAGCTTTCTTT | CSADRAANTEAFF | TRBV20-1 | NA | many | TRBJ1-1
TGTGCCAGCAGCTTAGTGGGGGGCACAGATACGCAGTATTTT | CASSLVGGTDTQYF | TRBV7-2 | NA | many | TRBJ2-3
TGTGCCAGCAGCCTGACAGCTAGCAATCAGCCCCAGCATTTT | CASSLTASNQPQHF | TRBV7-2 | NA | many | TRBJ1-5
TGCGCAGGAGGGGGTAACAATCAGCCCCAGCATTTT | CAGGGNNQPQHF | TRBV10-2 | NA | many | TRBJ1-5
TGTGCCAGCACCACACCAAGGGGAGGAGAGCAGTACTTC | CASTTPRGGEQYF | TRBV12-3/TRBV12-4 | NA | NA | TRBJ2-7
TGTGCCAGCAGTTTCATGGCAGCTACTAACTATGGCTACACCTTC | CASSFMAATNYGYTF | TRBV12-3/TRBV12-4 | NA | many | TRBJ1-2
TGTGCCAGCGTGGTTCGAGGGCGCACAGATACGCAGTATTTT | CASVVRGRTDTQYF | TRBV6-2/TRBV6-3 | NA | few | TRBJ2-3
TGTGCCAGCAAGAAGACCGGGGGGACCGGGGAGCTGTTTTTT | CASKKTGGTGELFF | TRBV27 | TRBD2 | few | TRBJ2-2
TGCAGCGGGGGGACAGGGAGTTTCTATGGCTACACCTTC | CSGGTGSFYGYTF | TRBV29-1 | TRBD1 | many | TRBJ1-2
TGTGCCAGCAGCTTAGGCTCCGCGGACTCCTACGAGCAGTACTTC | CASSLGSADSYEQYF | TRBV11-2 | NA | few | TRBJ2-7
TGTGCCAGCAGCCCTTCAGGGAACACTGAAGCTTTCTTT | CASSPSGNTEAFF | TRBV7-2 | NA | few | TRBJ1-1
TGCAGTGCCAATCCCGCCCTCATAGCCAAAAACATTCAGTACTTC | CSANPALIAKNIQYF | TRBV20-1 | NA | many | TRBJ2-4
TGTGCCAGCAGCACCCAACCAGGGGGCCAAGAGACCCAGTACTTC | CASSTQPGGQETQYF | TRBV7-6 | TRBD1 | few | TRBJ2-5
TGTGCCAGCAGCTCCACAAGGGGGTCCTATGGCTACACCTTC | CASSSTRGSYGYTF | TRBV11-2 | NA | NA | TRBJ1-2
TGTGCCACCAGCAGAGTTGAGGGGGATGTTGAGCAGTTCTTC | CATSRVEGDVEQFF | TRBV15 | NA | NA | TRBJ2-1
TGTGCCAGCAGTTTATATGGACAGGACTTTAACTATGGCTACACCTTC | CASSLYGQDFNYGYTF | TRBV6-5 | TRBD1 | many | TRBJ1-2
TGTGCCAGCACCCGTAAAACCTACGAGCAGTACTTC | CASTRKTYEQYF | TRBV7-2 | NA | NA | TRBJ2-7
TGTGCCAGTAGTATAACTAGCGGGAGTGGCACCGGGGAGCTGTTTTTT | CASSITSGSGTGELFF | TRBV19 | TRBD2 | many | TRBJ2-2
TGTGCCACCAGCCCGCGCTCTGGAAACACCATATATTTT | CATSPRSGNTIYF | TRBV15 | NA | few | TRBJ1-3
TGTGCCAGCAGCGAAGCTCAGGGGCCCCAGCATTTT | CASSEAQGPQHF | TRBV3-1 | NA | NA | TRBJ1-5
TGCGCCAGCAGCTTCGGACAGCTCACAGATACGCAGTATTTT | CASSFGQLTDTQYF | TRBV5-1 | NA | NA | TRBJ2-3
TGTGCCAGCAGCCAAAGACTAGCGGGAGGTACCACAGATACGCAGTATTTT | CASSQRLAGGTTDTQYF | TRBV7-9 | TRBD2 | NA | TRBJ2-3
TGCAGTGCTCCCCCCCAGCGGGAGAGCCCAGATACGCAGTATTTT | CSAPPQRESPDTQYF | TRBV20-1 | TRBD2 | many | TRBJ2-3
TGTGCCAGCAGGCAGCGGGACAGCCTCTTTCAGTATTTT | CASRQRDSLFQYF | TRBV28 | NA | NA | TRBJ2-3
TGCAGTGCTAGAGATAAGGAGGACCCTAGGAGCACTGAAGCTTTCTTT | CSARDKEDPRSTEAFF | TRBV20-1 | NA | many | TRBJ1-1
TGTGCCAGCTCTGAAAGGGCAAGCAATCAGCCCCAGCATTTT | CASSERASNQPQHF | TRBV27 | NA | medium-sized | TRBJ1-5
TGTGCCAGCAGCGGACGACGGGCAACTAATGAAAAACTGTTTTTT | CASSGRRATNEKLFF | TRBV7-9 | NA | NA | TRBJ1-4
TGTGCCAGCAGTTTGGGGCAGGGGGTCACAGATACGCAGTATTTT | CASSLGQGVTDTQYF | TRBV12-3/TRBV12-4 | TRBD1 | many | TRBJ2-3
TGCAGTGCGTATAACCTAGACAGTCCCAGCTCATGGCAGTTCTTC | CSAYNLDSPSSWQFF | TRBV20-1 | NA | many | TRBJ2-1
TGTGCCAGCAGCTTAGCGGGAGCTACCTACAATGAGCAGTTCTTC | CASSLAGATYNEQFF | TRBV7-9 | NA | many | TRBJ2-1
TGTGCCAGCCTGCGGGATAACACCGGGGAGCTGTTTTTT | CASLRDNTGELFF | TRBV7-9 | NA | many | TRBJ2-2
TGTGCCAGCAGTTTAGTCCCAGGGATTTACACCGGGGAGCTGTTTTTT | CASSLVPGIYTGELFF | TRBV27 | NA | NA | TRBJ2-2
TGTGCCAGCAGCTCTTATCGACAAGAGACCCAGTACTTC | CASSSYRQETQYF | TRBV3-1 | NA | few | TRBJ2-5
TGTGCCAGCAGCTTAGCGGAGGTAGCTAGCGAGCAGTACTTC | CASSLAEVASEQYF | TRBV7-2 | NA | few | TRBJ2-7
TGTGCCAGCAGCTTAGCGCGGACTAGCAACAATGAGCAGTTCTTC | CASSLARTSNNEQFF | TRBV7-2 | TRBD2 | NA | TRBJ2-1
TGTGCCAGCAGCTTAGAGGCCATATCCTACGAGCAGTACTTC | CASSLEAISYEQYF | TRBV7-2 | NA | few | TRBJ2-7
TGCGCCAGCAGCTTGGGAACAGGGAGTGAAAAACTGTTTTTT | CASSLGTGSEKLFF | TRBV5-1 | NA | NA | TRBJ1-4
TGCAGCGTTGAAGACCGGACAGGGCGGTTCTTCGAGCAGTACTTC | CSVEDRTGRFFEQYF | TRBV29-1 | TRBD1 | many | TRBJ2-7
TGTGCCAGCAGCTTAGGGACAGGTTCCTATGGCTACACCTTC | CASSLGTGSYGYTF | TRBV11-2 | TRBD1 | few | TRBJ1-2
TGTGCCAGCAGTTTAGCGGCGACAGGTTTGAACACTGAAGCTTTCTTT | CASSLAATGLNTEAFF | TRBV12-3/TRBV12-4 | NA | NA | TRBJ1-1
TGCGCCAGCAGCCAATCCCCCCGGGGGGGCGCCTGGGGCACAGATACGCAGTATTTT | CASSQSPRGGAWGTDTQYF | TRBV4-1 | TRBD2 | NA | TRBJ2-3
TGTGCCAGCAGCACCCGTCGATCCACAGATACGCAGTATTTT | CASSTRRSTDTQYF | TRBV7-2 | NA | many | TRBJ2-3
TGCAGCGGTCAGGTGAATGAGCAGTTCTTC | CSGQVNEQFF | TRBV29-1 | NA | many | TRBJ2-1
TGCAGCGTTGATACAGGAGCGAACTATGGCTACACCTTC | CSVDTGANYGYTF | TRBV29-1 | NA | NA | TRBJ1-2
TGTGCCAGCAGCCCCTCAGTAGACACAGATACGCAGTATTTT | CASSPSVDTDTQYF | TRBV11-2 | NA | many | TRBJ2-3
TGCAGTGCTACTCTTAGCGGGAGGGGGACCGACGAGCAGTACTTC | CSATLSGRGTDEQYF | TRBV20-1 | TRBD2 | few | TRBJ2-7